The TCR beta chain under discussion was sequenced for a study of blood T cell repertoires in COVID-19. Turning to the study itself: The United States, Italy and Spain were the sources of the acute and convalescent COVID-19 samples. PBMCs, B-cell-depleted T cells, or T cells provided the cDNA or gDNA that made up the material.

In the original analysis: Scientists estimated how many nucleated cells there were by amplifying reference gene primers. The method was immunoSEQ multiplex PCR; TCRdb's version includes in-frame clones alone and lacks a portion of them. Clone size and the V and J calls come from that table; the DNA yielded D and trimming. The sample lists approximately 150,000 clones, 84% occurring once. V was pared by 2 bases and J by 4 bases, with 6 bases of the junction left unmatched. This CDR3 spans 16 amino acids. Germline assignment: CDR1 SGHRS and CDR2 YFSETQ. What was sequenced was peripheral blood. The J gene is TRBJ2-1, the V gene TRBV5-1; TRBD2 aligns across 10 bases. The TCR sequence derives from a man aged 60 to 75 with acute or convalescent COVID-19. The DNA of the CDR3 is TGCGCCAGCAGCTTTGTCCTAGCGGGGGTATACAATGAGCAGTTCTTC. Translation gives CASSFVLAGVYNEQFF.